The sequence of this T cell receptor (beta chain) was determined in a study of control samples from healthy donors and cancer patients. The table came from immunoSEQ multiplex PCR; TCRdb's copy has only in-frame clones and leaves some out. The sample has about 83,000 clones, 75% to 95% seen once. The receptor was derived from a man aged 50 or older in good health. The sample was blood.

The CDR3 DNA is TGTGCCTGGGCACTTGGGACTTACACTGAAGCTTTCTTT. It specifies CAWALGTYTEAFF. V and J are TRBV30 and TRBJ1-1, with a tentative D call TRBD1 (5 bases). The germline V and J ends were trimmed by 5 bases and 3 bases, with 13 bases remaining between them. The CDR3 runs to 13 residues. Germline loops: CDR1 GTSNPN, CDR2 SVGIG (reference sequence). The whole variable domain, filled in from reference TRBV30 and TRBJ1-1, reads SQTIHQWPATLVQPVGSPLSLECTVEGTSNPNLYWYRQAAGRGLQLLFYSVGIGQISSEVPQNLSASRPQDRQFILSSKKLLLSDSGFYLCAWALGTYTEAFFGQGTRLTVV.